This TCR beta chain was identified in a study of cytotoxic CD8 clonotypes in ibrutinib-treated CLL. Study-wide points: On treatment, the uncommon public clonotypes contracted or remained stable.

The method was immunoSEQ multiplex PCR; TCRdb's version includes in-frame clones alone and lacks a portion of them. The data show tens of thousands of clones, 50% to 65% seen once. This clone appeared a single time. Its antigen remains unidentified. The V and J ends lost 6 bases and 6 bases, in that order; junction bases with no gene match: 13. Germline CDR1 and CDR2: ENHRY and SYGVKD. The length of the CDR3 is 16 residues. Sequencing used PBMCs, obtained at disease progression, from a patient treated with ibrutinib. The genes are TRBV10-3 and TRBJ2-2; 7 positions agree with TRBD1. The TCR was taken from a human donor with chronic lymphocytic leukemia. The CDR3 region is CAISPVIGGGSGELFF. CDR3 nucleotide sequence: TGTGCCATCAGCCCGGTGATAGGGGGCGGGTCCGGGGAGCTGTTTTTT.